Each of the 20 T cell receptor beta chains below was sequenced from the same sample in a study of T-cell memory formation after mild COVID-19. TCRdb reprocessed the 5' RACE reads with MiXCR, giving one entry per CDR3 protein. The sample shows about 440,000 distinct CDR3 sequences, about 20% of them seen only once. Sequencing was done on a sample of PBMCs or a T cell subset sorted from them (not recorded which). All receptors come from an adult woman who had mild COVID-19 (a few samples of this study predate the infection). Cell type and time point are not known.

This clonotype was observed many times. An end of the junction does not agree with germline; a read error may underlie this. This chain links TRBV20-1 with TRBJ1-1, with a weak D call TRBD1 (5 bases). CDR3 length: 11 amino acids. Germline V gives CDR1 DFQATT, CDR2 SNEGSKA (reference sequence). The CDR3 DNA reads TGCAGTGCTCTCGGGGCCCAATTACTAATCTTT. Amino acids: CSALGAQLLIF.

V usage is TRBV7-9 and J usage is TRBJ1-1; 9 positions match TRBD1. The V gene end was trimmed by 5 bases and the J gene end by 5 bases; junction bases not matched to a gene: 9. There are 15 residues in the CDR3. Germline-derived CDR1 and CDR2 are SEHNR and FQNEAQ (reference sequence). This CDR3 reads CASSAMDRGKTEAFF. CDR3 nucleotide sequence: TGTGCCAGCAGCGCCATGGACAGGGGTAAAACTGAAGCTTTCTTT.

The V and J genes are TRBV3-1 and TRBJ2-1; the D is unclear. V dropped 0 bases and J dropped 2 bases, with 8 bases sitting between them. The CDR3 consists of 15 residues. Germline CDR1 LGHDT, CDR2 YNNKEL (reference sequence). CDR3 nucleotides: TGTGCCAGCAGCCAAGAGGATGCTACCTACAATGAGCAGTTCTTC. Translation gives CASSQEDATYNEQFF.

V and J are TRBV7-9 and TRBJ1-2, with TRBD1 as a possible D gene (5 bases). This CDR3 contains 14 residues. Germline CDR1 SEHNR, CDR2 FQNEAQ (reference sequence). Between the trimmed V and J ends, which lost 3 bases and 6 bases, there was a span of 14 bases. Written as DNA, the CDR3 is TGTGCCAGCAGCTTCAACCAACCCAGGGATGGCTACACCTTC. It codes for CASSFNQPRDGYTF.

The V gene is TRBV9, the J gene TRBJ1-6; 10 nucleotides match TRBD1. Germline lookup yields CDR1 SGDLS and CDR2 YYNGEE. The CDR3 length is 15 residues. The V and J ends lost 3 bases and 9 bases, in that order; junction bases with no gene match: 6. The CDR3 region has the DNA TGTGCCAGCAGCGCTCATGGACAGGGGGGTTCACCCCTCCACTTT. Residues: CASSAHGQGGSPLHF.

This clonotype was seen a few times. The chain has TRBV5-1 and TRBJ1-1; D not resolved. Germline V CDR1 and CDR2: SGHRS, YFSETQ. This CDR3 comprises 13 residues. V lost 2 bases to trimming and J lost 3 bases, with 8 bases between them. CDR3 residues: CASSFRIHTEAFF. CDR3 coding DNA: TGCGCCAGCAGCTTCAGGATACACACTGAAGCTTTCTTT. The whole variable domain, filled in from reference TRBV5-1 and TRBJ1-1, reads KAGVTQTPRYLIKTRGQQVTLSCSPISGHRSVSWYQQTPGQGLQFLFEYFSETQRNKGNFPGRFSGRQFSNSRSEMNVSTLELGDSALYLCASSFRIHTEAFFGQGTRLTVV.

The table lists this clonotype with many counts. V gene TRBV11-3 combines with J gene TRBJ2-6; 10 bases agree with TRBD1. Germline CDR1 SGHNT, CDR2 YENEEA. The V gene end was trimmed by 5 bases and the J gene end by 0 bases; junction bases not matched to a gene: 7. The CDR3 contains 18 residues. The CDR3 DNA follows: TGTGCCAGCAGCCACGGGACAGGGGTTTCCTCTGGGGCCAACGTCCTGACTTTC. This codes for CASSHGTGVSSGANVLTF.

This chain connects TRBV3-1 to TRBJ2-1; TRBD2 aligns across 7 bases. Germline V gene lookup returns CDR1 LGHDT and CDR2 YNNKEL (reference sequence). V lost 2 bases to trimming and J lost 3 bases; unmatched junction nucleotides: 7. The CDR3 covers 16 residues. CDR3 nucleotides: TGTGCCAGCAGCCAACTCTCTAGCGGAAGCTACAATGAGCAGTTCTTC. This sequence encodes CASSQLSSGSYNEQFF.

In its sample, this clonotype was seen many times. V is TRBV20-1 and J is TRBJ2-1; TRBD2 aligns across 8 bases. Germline CDR1 and CDR2: DFQATT and SNEGSKA (reference sequence). The CDR3 has 14 amino acids. Written as DNA, the CDR3 is TGCAGCACGGACGGGAGGGCCAACAACAATGAGCAGTTCTTC. This gives the protein CSTDGRANNNEQFF.

There are a few counts of this clonotype. V usage is TRBV12-3 or TRBV12-4 and J usage is TRBJ1-1; 8 bases align to TRBD1. CDR3 length equals 16 residues. V was clipped by 5 bases and J by 1 base; unmatched bases: 9. The CDR3: CASSPGQGRANTEAFF. CDR3 coding DNA: TGTGCCAGCAGTCCTGGACAGGGAAGGGCGAACACTGAAGCTTTCTTT.

V is TRBV5-1 and J is TRBJ2-1; D possibly matches TRBD1 or TRBD2 (7 bases each). In germline, CDR1 is SGHRS, CDR2 YFSETQ. Trimming pared 1 base from V and 8 bases from J, leaving 19 bases between. The CDR3 totals 16 residues. The CDR3 protein is CASSLTAWEGADEQFF. CDR3 sequence (DNA): TGCGCCAGCAGCTTGACCGCTTGGGAGGGGGCCGATGAGCAGTTCTTC. Full variable domain (missing parts from reference TRBV5-1 and TRBJ2-1): KAGVTQTPRYLIKTRGQQVTLSCSPISGHRSVSWYQQTPGQGLQFLFEYFSETQRNKGNFPGRFSGRQFSNSRSEMNVSTLELGDSALYLCASSLTAWEGADEQFFGPGTRLTVL.

Only a few counts were recorded for this clonotype. CDR3 protein: CASSQERRQGFYEQYF. In DNA, the CDR3 is TGTGCCAGCAGCCAAGAACGGAGACAGGGTTTCTACGAGCAGTACTTC. The chain carries TRBV4-2 and TRBJ2-7; 7 nucleotides agree with TRBD1. The CDR3 is 16 residues long. The junction had 8 bases not matched to a gene; V was cut back by 0 bases and J by 3 bases. Germline V lookup: CDR1 LGHNA, CDR2 YNFKEQ.

This clonotype was observed a handful of times. This chain links TRBV7-2 with TRBJ2-7; 13 bases fit TRBD2. The CDR3 loop spans 14 amino acids. Germline V lookup: CDR1 SGHTA, CDR2 FQGNSA. The V gene end was trimmed by 6 bases and the J gene end by 2 bases; junction bases not matched to a gene: 1. The DNA for the CDR3 is TGTGCCAGCAGAGGACTAGCGGGGGCCTACGAGCAGTACTTC. Protein sequence: CASRGLAGAYEQYF.

This clonotype appeared many times. The chain has TRBV5-1 and TRBJ1-1; tentatively, D is TRBD1 (6 bases). Deletions cut 7 bases from V and 0 bases from J, with 28 bases between. CDR3 length: 19 residues. Germline assignment: CDR1 SGHRS and CDR2 YFSETQ. The CDR3 region has the DNA TGCGCCAGCGCATTCAGGTATCTACGCCAGGGGAGGTTGAACACTGAAGCTTTCTTT. Translation gives CASAFRYLRQGRLNTEAFF.

This clonotype was observed a few times. This chain joins TRBV27 and TRBJ1-2; TRBD1 matches at 7 bases. The germline V gene has CDR1 MNHEY and CDR2 SMNVEV (reference sequence). The CDR3 is made up of 13 amino acids. The ends lost 9 bases at V and 8 bases at J; junction bases unmatched: 12. In nucleotides, the CDR3 is TGTGCCAGACTCGACAGGGTATGGGGCGGCTACACCTTC. Translating gives CARLDRVWGGYTF.

The sample holds a few counts of this clonotype. The V gene is TRBV14, the J gene TRBJ2-7; no definite D call. The CDR3 has 15 amino acids. V lost 2 bases to trimming and J lost 5 bases, with 16 bases between them. Germline CDR1 and CDR2: SGHDN and FVKESK. CDR3 sequence (DNA): TGTGCCAGCAGCCAACTTGCGGCAGAACCCCACGAGCAGTACTTC. This gives the protein CASSQLAAEPHEQYF.

The gene calls are TRBV29-1 and TRBJ2-7; no clear D. The CDR3 is 13 amino acids. Germline CDR1 is SQVTM and CDR2 is ANQGSEA. V lost 7 bases to trimming and J lost 6 bases, with 19 bases between them. CDR3 DNA sequence: TGCAGCGCCCTGGTGGTAGGGTCCGGCGAGCAGTACTTC. Its protein is CSALVVGSGEQYF.

CDR3 bases: TGTGCCACCAGCAGAGAGCTGATCCATGGCGGCTCCTACGAGCAGTACTTC. It translates to CATSRELIHGGSYEQYF. The chain is built from TRBV15 and TRBJ2-7; no clear D. Germline CDR1 is LNHNV and CDR2 is YYDKDF (reference sequence). The CDR3 consists of 17 residues. The V gene lost 0 bases and the J gene lost 0 bases, with 15 bases spanning the gap.

The rearrangement uses TRBV28 and TRBJ1-2; D ambiguous. Per germline, CDR1 MDHEN and CDR2 SYDVKM. This CDR3 spans 11 amino acids. V was cut by 4 bases and J by 5 bases, with 5 bases left in between. The CDR3 protein is CASSYQYGYTF. For the CDR3, the DNA is TGTGCCAGCAGTTACCAGTATGGCTACACCTTC.

This clonotype has ten or more counts. This rearrangement joins TRBV5-1 to TRBJ2-1, with TRBD2 identical over 11 bases. The CDR3 extends over 16 amino acids. Germline values: CDR1 SGHRS, CDR2 YFSETQ. V dropped 0 bases and J dropped 6; count of bases not matched to a gene: 5. Here the CDR3 DNA reads TGCGCCAGCAGCTTGGAGGCTAGCGGGGGGATCAATGAGCAGTTCTTC. Translated, it gives CASSLEASGGINEQFF.